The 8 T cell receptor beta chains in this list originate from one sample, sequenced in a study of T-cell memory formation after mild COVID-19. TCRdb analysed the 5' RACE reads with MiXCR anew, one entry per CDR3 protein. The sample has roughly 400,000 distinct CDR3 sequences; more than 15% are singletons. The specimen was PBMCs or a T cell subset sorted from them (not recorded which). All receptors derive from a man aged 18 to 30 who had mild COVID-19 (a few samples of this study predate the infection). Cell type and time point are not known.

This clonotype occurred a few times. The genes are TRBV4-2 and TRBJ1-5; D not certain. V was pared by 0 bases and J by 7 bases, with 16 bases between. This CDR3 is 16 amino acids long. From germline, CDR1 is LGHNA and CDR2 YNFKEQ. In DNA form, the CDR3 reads TGTGCCAGCAGCCAAGATAGGAGGACTCCGAGGCAGCCCCAGCATTTT. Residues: CASSQDRRTPRQPQHF.

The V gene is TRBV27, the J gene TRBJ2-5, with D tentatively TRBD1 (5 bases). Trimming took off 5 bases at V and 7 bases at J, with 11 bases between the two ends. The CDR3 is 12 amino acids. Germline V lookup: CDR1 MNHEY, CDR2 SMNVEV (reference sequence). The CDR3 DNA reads TGTGCCAGCAGTGCCCCAGGGTGGACCCAGTACTTC. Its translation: CASSAPGWTQYF.

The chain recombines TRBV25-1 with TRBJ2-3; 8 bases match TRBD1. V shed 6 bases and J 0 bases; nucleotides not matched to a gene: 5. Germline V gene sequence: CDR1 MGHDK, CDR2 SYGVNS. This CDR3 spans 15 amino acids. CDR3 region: CASRKDRASTDTQYF. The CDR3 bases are TGTGCCAGCAGGAAGGACAGGGCTAGCACAGATACGCAGTATTTT.

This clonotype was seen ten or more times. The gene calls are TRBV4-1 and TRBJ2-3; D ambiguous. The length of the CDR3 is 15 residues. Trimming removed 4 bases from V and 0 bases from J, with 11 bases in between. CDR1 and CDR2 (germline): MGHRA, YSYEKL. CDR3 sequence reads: CASSPRWVSTDTQYF. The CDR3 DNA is TGCGCCAGCAGCCCAAGGTGGGTCAGCACAGATACGCAGTATTTT.

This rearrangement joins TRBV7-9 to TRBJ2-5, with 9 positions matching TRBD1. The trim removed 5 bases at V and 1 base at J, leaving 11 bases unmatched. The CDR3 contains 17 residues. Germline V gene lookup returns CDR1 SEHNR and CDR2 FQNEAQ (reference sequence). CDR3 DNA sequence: TGTGCCAGCAGCGCCTTTGGGACAGGGAGGGTCCAAGAGACCCAGTACTTC. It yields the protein CASSAFGTGRVQETQYF.

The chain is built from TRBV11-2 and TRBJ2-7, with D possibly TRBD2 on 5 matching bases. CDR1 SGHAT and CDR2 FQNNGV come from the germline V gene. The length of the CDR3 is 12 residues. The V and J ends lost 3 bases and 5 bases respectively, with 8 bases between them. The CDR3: CASSFGVDEQYF. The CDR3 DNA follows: TGTGCCAGCAGCTTCGGGGTGGACGAGCAGTACTTC.

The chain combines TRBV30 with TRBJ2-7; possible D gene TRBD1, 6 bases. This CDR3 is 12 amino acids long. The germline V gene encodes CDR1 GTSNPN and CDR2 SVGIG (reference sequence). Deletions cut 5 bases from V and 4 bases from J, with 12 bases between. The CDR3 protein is CAWDLQGYEQYF. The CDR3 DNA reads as TGTGCCTGGGATTTGCAGGGGTACGAGCAGTACTTC.

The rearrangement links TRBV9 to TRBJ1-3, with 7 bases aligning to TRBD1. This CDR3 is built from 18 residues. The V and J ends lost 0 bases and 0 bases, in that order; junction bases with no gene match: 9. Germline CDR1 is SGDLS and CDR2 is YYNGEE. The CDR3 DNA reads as TGTGCCAGCAGCGTAGACCCGACAGGGTTATACTCTGGAAACACCATATATTTT. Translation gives CASSVDPTGLYSGNTIYF.